This T cell receptor (beta chain) was profiled in a study of PD-1 blockade in classical Hodgkin lymphoma. Libraries were prepared by immunoSEQ multiplex PCR; TCRdb keeps only in-frame clonotypes and omits some of them. Of thousands of clones in the sample, around 80% were seen once. Germline V CDR1 and CDR2: LNHDA, SQIVND (reference sequence). V lost 6 bases to trimming and J lost 1 base, with 15 bases between them. The CDR3 extends over 16 amino acids. After autologous stem cell transplantation all patients relapsed, and prior brentuximab vedotin exposure differed between cohorts. Remarks on this clone: What it binds is not known.

General observations from the study: Newly diagnosed patients had baseline TCR diversity that was reportedly lower than that of healthy donors.

The chain is built from TRBV19 and TRBJ2-2, with D perhaps matching TRBD2 (5 bases). The clonotype was recovered from a human donor with classical Hodgkin lymphoma. The sequencing used peripheral blood mononuclear cells (PBMCs), collected at baseline. Here the CDR3 reads CASRGSKVLNTGELFF. CDR3 sequence (DNA): TGTGCCAGTAGGGGGAGTAAGGTATTGAACACCGGGGAGCTGTTTTTT.